These T cell receptor beta chains were read from a single sample in a study of blood T cell repertoires in COVID-19. TCRdb's table, derived via immunoSEQ multiplex PCR, lists solely in-frame clones and lacks some. The sample holds fewer than 65,000 clones, 75% to 85% seen once. The specimen sequenced was peripheral blood. The receptor set was obtained from a human donor in a cohort sampled during active COVID-19. Each CDR3 is given with its conserved first and last residue. The order of the fields is clone size, V gene, D gene, CDR3 length, J gene, CDR3 protein, CDR3 DNA. D genes are given only for firm matches. Clone size, where shown, is once, few, many, or a class for clones that have expanded.

>.|TRBV7-9|TRBD1|14|TRBJ1-5
CASSQTGTNQPQHF
TGTGCCAGCAGCCAGACAGGGACCAATCAGCCCCAGCATTTT
>few|TRBV10-3|TRBD2|15|TRBJ2-5
CAIRPSGGDQETQYF
TGTGCCATCAGGCCTAGCGGGGGGGATCAAGAGACCCAGTACTTC
>.|TRBV19|TRBD1|14|TRBJ2-1
CASSRTGAYNEQFF
TGTGCCAGTAGTAGGACAGGGGCCTACAATGAGCAGTTCTTC
>once|TRBV3-1/TRBV3-2|.|14|TRBJ1-5
CASSSDGGFGPQHF
TGTGCCAGCAGCTCGGACGGCGGGTTTGGACCCCAGCATTTT
>.|TRBV6-6|.|14|TRBJ1-1
CASRPGIQNTEAFF
TGTGCCAGCAGGCCAGGGATCCAGAACACTGAAGCTTTCTTT
>once|TRBV4-1|TRBD2|14|TRBJ2-1
CASSQAGLAGKQFF
TGCGCCAGCAGCCAAGCCGGGCTAGCGGGAAAGCAGTTCTTC
>.|TRBV13|.|12|TRBJ2-5
CASSLRGETQYF
TGTGCCAGCAGCTTACGGGGGGAGACCCAGTACTTC
>.|TRBV9|TRBD2|15|TRBJ2-5
CASSVGLDGRETQYF
TGTGCCAGCAGCGTCGGACTAGACGGGCGGGAGACCCAGTACTTC
>.|TRBV7-9|.|12|TRBJ1-2
CASSSGMGGYTF
TGTGCCAGCAGTTCGGGTATGGGTGGCTACACCTTC
>few|TRBV10-3|TRBD1|13|TRBJ1-5
CAISGTGDQPQHF
TGTGCCATCAGCGGGACAGGGGATCAGCCCCAGCATTTT
>.|TRBV2|.|18|TRBJ2-2
CASSEIGAGRPNTGELFF
TGTGCCAGCAGTGAAATAGGTGCAGGGCGACCGAACACCGGGGAGCTGTTTTTT
>.|TRBV5-4|.|16|TRBJ2-7
CASSLPPFGRSYEQYF
TGTGCCAGCAGCTTGCCCCCTTTCGGTCGGTCCTACGAGCAGTACTTC
>.|TRBV14|.|15|TRBJ2-1
CASSQAKGARNEQFF
TGTGCTAGCAGCCAAGCTAAAGGGGCGCGCAATGAGCAGTTCTTC
>.|TRBV12-1|.|14|TRBJ1-1
CASSSLTGQTEAFF
TGTGCCAGCAGCTCATTGACAGGGCAAACTGAAGCTTTCTTT
>.|TRBV11-3|TRBD1|17|TRBJ2-1
CASSLDGPGQGNDEQFF
TGTGCCAGCAGCTTAGATGGACCGGGACAGGGTAACGATGAGCAGTTCTTC
>.|TRBV19|TRBD1|17|TRBJ1-5
CASSITGQGLSNQPQHF
TGTGCCAGTAGTATCACGGGACAGGGGCTTAGCAATCAGCCCCAGCATTTT
>.|TRBV12-3/TRBV12-4|.|12|TRBJ2-3
CASSLPPDTQYF
TGTGCCAGCAGTTTACCTCCCGATACGCAGTATTTT
>.|TRBV11-2|.|17|TRBJ2-2
CASSLQGGGWEAGELFF
TGTGCCAGCAGCTTACAGGGAGGCGGGTGGGAGGCCGGGGAGCTGTTTTTT
>.|TRBV7-3|TRBD1|13|TRBJ2-7
CASSSTGNGEQYF
TGTGCCAGCAGCTCGACAGGGAACGGCGAGCAGTACTTC
>.|TRBV7-9|TRBD1|15|TRBJ1-6
CASSPRGQGDSPLHF
TGTGCCAGCAGCCCCAGGGGACAGGGGGATTCACCCCTCCACTTT
>once|TRBV2|.|14|TRBJ2-7
CASSSDRFSYEQYF
TGTGCCAGCAGTAGTGACAGGTTCTCCTACGAGCAGTACTTC
>.|TRBV3-1/TRBV3-2|.|13|TRBJ1-3
CASSQASGNTIYF
TGTGCCAGCAGCCAAGCTTCTGGAAACACCATATATTTT
>.|TRBV5-6|.|12|TRBJ1-5
CASSWRNQPQHF
TGTGCCAGCAGCTGGAGGAATCAGCCCCAGCATTTT
>.|TRBV5-1|TRBD1|15|TRBJ1-5
CASSAGQGGNQPQHF
TGCGCCAGCAGCGCCGGACAGGGGGGTAATCAGCCCCAGCATTTT
>.|TRBV28|.|14|TRBJ1-2
CASSQEQANYGYTF
TGTGCCAGCAGTCAAGAACAGGCTAACTATGGCTACACCTTC
>few|TRBV7-2|TRBD2|16|TRBJ2-7
CASSLALAGSSYEQYF
TGTGCCAGCAGCTTAGCTCTAGCGGGGAGCTCCTACGAGCAGTACTTC
>.|TRBV29-1|.|14|TRBJ2-7
CSVVGAIQTYEQYF
TGCAGCGTTGTTGGTGCTATACAGACCTACGAGCAGTACTTC
>.|TRBV2|TRBD2|14|TRBJ2-3
CASSYGGASDTQYF
TGTGCCAGCAGTTACGGGGGGGCATCAGATACGCAGTATTTT
>.|TRBV6-6|.|14|TRBJ1-1
CASSLITGDTEAFF
TGTGCCAGCAGTTTAATCACGGGGGACACTGAAGCTTTCTTT
>.|TRBV27|TRBD1|13|TRBJ2-7
CASSRTGGHEQYF
TGTGCCAGCAGCCGAACAGGGGGCCACGAGCAGTACTTC
>.|TRBV19|.|15|TRBJ2-1
CASRRDKDSYNEQFF
TGTGCCAGTAGAAGGGACAAAGACTCCTACAATGAGCAGTTCTTC
>.|TRBV7-9|.|15|TRBJ2-1
CASSAVRGAGNEQFF
TGTGCCAGCAGCGCCGTCCGGGGAGCGGGCAATGAGCAGTTCTTC
>.|TRBV7-2|.|13|TRBJ2-4
CASSYQGWDIQYF
TGTGCCAGCAGCTATCAGGGTTGGGACATTCAGTACTTC
>.|TRBV19|.|14|TRBJ1-4
CASSIQGSNEKLFF
TGTGCCAGTAGTATACAGGGATCTAATGAAAAACTGTTTTTT
>once|TRBV9|TRBD1|15|TRBJ1-4
CASSSSGTGNEKLFF
TGTGCCAGCAGCTCCTCCGGGACAGGGAATGAAAAACTGTTTTTT
>.|TRBV27|TRBD1|15|TRBJ1-5
CASRPTGGTNQPQHF
TGTGCCAGCCGACCGACAGGGGGTACCAATCAGCCCCAGCATTTT
>.|TRBV7-8|TRBD1|15|TRBJ1-1
CASSPRGQENTEAFF
TGTGCCAGCAGCCCGAGGGGACAGGAGAACACTGAAGCTTTCTTT
>.|TRBV7-8|.|14|TRBJ2-3
CASRPGGGTDTQYF
TGTGCCAGCAGACCCGGCGGCGGAACCGATACGCAGTATTTT
>.|TRBV4-1|.|18|TRBJ1-2
CASSSTTWVNEVHYGYTF
TGCGCCAGCAGCTCGACGACGTGGGTGAATGAGGTGCACTATGGCTACACCTTC
>few|TRBV15|TRBD1|16|TRBJ1-3
CATSRGQGASGNTIYF
TGTGCCACCAGCAGGGGACAGGGGGCCTCTGGAAACACCATATATTTT
>.|TRBV18|TRBD1|14|TRBJ2-7
CASSGQGGGYEQYF
TGTGCCAGCTCAGGACAGGGGGGCGGCTACGAGCAGTACTTC
>once|TRBV18|.|14|TRBJ2-5
CASSQQSQGETQYF
TGTGCCAGCTCCCAACAGTCGCAGGGAGAGACCCAGTACTTC
>few|TRBV11-1|.|13|TRBJ2-3
CASSLGRRDTQYF
TGTGCCAGCAGCTTAGGCCGGCGGGATACGCAGTATTTT
>.|TRBV6-2/TRBV6-3|.|13|TRBJ2-7
CASSRGGSYEQYF
TGTGCCAGCAGTAGAGGGGGATCCTACGAGCAGTACTTC
>.|TRBV24-1|.|16|TRBJ2-4
CATSDSLTQAKNIQYF
TGTGCCACCAGTGATTCCCTTACCCAGGCCAAAAACATTCAGTACTTC
>.|TRBV6-5|.|13|TRBJ2-2
CASRRENTGELFF
TGTGCCAGCAGGAGGGAGAACACCGGGGAGCTGTTTTTT
>.|TRBV11-1|TRBD1|15|TRBJ1-2
CASSSQGASNYGYTF
TGTGCCAGCAGCTCACAGGGGGCGTCGAACTATGGCTACACCTTC
>.|TRBV24-1|.|14|TRBJ1-2
CATSDFPGRNGYTF
TGTGCCACCAGTGATTTCCCAGGGCGGAATGGCTACACCTTC
>.|TRBV19|.|13|TRBJ2-7
CARFSDNSYEQYF
TGTGCCAGATTCTCGGACAACTCCTACGAGCAGTACTTC
>.|TRBV15|TRBD1|15|TRBJ2-7
CATSRGIDRADEQYF
TGTGCCACCAGCAGAGGCATAGACAGGGCAGACGAGCAGTACTTC
>.|TRBV9|.|14|TRBJ1-5
CASSVGTRDQPQHF
TGTGCCAGCAGCGTAGGGACTAGAGATCAGCCCCAGCATTTT
>.|TRBV9|TRBD1|17|TRBJ2-5
CASSVAGAGGDWETQYF
TGTGCCAGCAGCGTAGCTGGGGCAGGGGGCGATTGGGAGACCCAGTACTTC
>.|TRBV10-2|.|14|TRBJ1-1
CASSETGMNTEAFF
TGCGCCAGCAGCGAGACAGGCATGAACACTGAAGCTTTCTTT
>few|TRBV7-2|.|14|TRBJ2-7
CASSFQGSSYEQYF
TGTGCCAGCAGCTTCCAGGGTAGCTCCTACGAGCAGTACTTC
>.|TRBV19|.|11|TRBJ2-2
CASTRTGELFF
TGTGCCAGTACCCGGACCGGGGAGCTGTTTTTT
>.|TRBV11-2|.|17|TRBJ1-1
CASSTIPRGRRNTEAFF
TGTGCCAGCAGCACAATTCCCCGAGGGCGAAGGAACACTGAAGCTTTCTTT
>once|TRBV9|.|14|TRBJ2-7
CASSVGGQPGEQYF
TGTGCCAGCAGCGTAGGGGGACAACCGGGCGAGCAGTACTTC